Listed here is a single T cell receptor beta chain. The antigen remains unidentified. The sample is drawn from a study of OX40 agonist ivuxolimab in advanced cancers. Clones were read by immunoSEQ multiplex PCR, and TCRdb kept only the in-frame ones, dropping some. The sample records roughly 97,000 clones, less than 90% being singletons. Peripheral blood came from all dose cohorts at three timepoints. Deletions cut 0 bases from V and 6 bases from J, with 3 bases between. The CDR3 length is 12 residues. Germline V gene data show CDR1 as MGHRA and CDR2 as YSYEKL. The study's findings and limits: Partial responders at 0.1-3.0 mg/kg showed near-lowest clonal expansion. CD8+ T cells were the subset that, on average, had more expanded clones than CD4+.

V and J are TRBV4-1 and TRBJ2-4; D not certain. This sequence originates from an adult with an advanced solid tumor such as melanoma, head and neck, liver or kidney cancer. The sample consisted of CD4+ or CD8+ T cells sorted from blood, taken in a trial of the OX40 agonist ivuxolimab. The CDR3 region is CASSQDGNIQYF. CDR3 coding DNA: TGCGCCAGCAGCCAAGACGGAAACATTCAGTACTTC.